This T cell receptor beta chain emerged from a study of cytomegalovirus exposure and HLA in healthy donors. J gave up 4 bases and V 7 bases, and 5 bases lay outside the gene matches. CDR3 length: 13 residues. Germline values: CDR1 SGHTA, CDR2 FQGNSA. The study's findings and limits: The study assumed roughly uniform donor sequencing depth for presence/absence analyses. Specificity of a few CMV-associated chains for CMV antigens was verified in vitro.

This cohort consisted of healthy bone marrow donors. Likely unrecorded immune exposures existed in these nominally healthy donors. The PCR employed 60 Vbeta primers together with 13 Jbeta primers. TCRdb's table, derived via immunoSEQ multiplex PCR, lists solely in-frame clones and lacks some. The sample includes roughly 180,000 clones, 84% of them seen just once. As to this clone: The antigen is not known.

The sequence came from a man aged 30-40 years in good health and CMV-seronegative. The rearrangement joins TRBV7-2 to TRBJ2-5; 8 bases fit TRBD1. Sequences were obtained from PBMCs. The CDR3 bases are TGTGCCAGCACCACAGGGGGACGAGAGACCCAGTACTTC. It specifies CASTTGGRETQYF. The full variable domain, rest sourced from reference TRBV7-2 and TRBJ2-5, is GAGVSQSPSNKVTEKGKDVELRCDPISGHTALYWYRQSLGQGLEFLIYFQGNSAPDKSGLPSDRFSAERTGGSVSTLTIQRTQQEDSAVYLCASTTGGRETQYFGPGTRLLVL.